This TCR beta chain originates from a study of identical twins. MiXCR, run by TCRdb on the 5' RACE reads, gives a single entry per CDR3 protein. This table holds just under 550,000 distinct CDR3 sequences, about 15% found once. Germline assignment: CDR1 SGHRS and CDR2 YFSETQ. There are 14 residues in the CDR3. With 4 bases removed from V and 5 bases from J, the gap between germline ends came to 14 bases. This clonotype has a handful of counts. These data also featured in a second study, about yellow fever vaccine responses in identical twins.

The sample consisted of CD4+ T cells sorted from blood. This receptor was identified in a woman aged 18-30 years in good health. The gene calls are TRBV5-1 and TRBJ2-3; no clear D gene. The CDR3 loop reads CASSNRLPLDTQYF. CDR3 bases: TGCGCCAGCAGCAACCGCCTCCCTTTAGATACGCAGTATTTT. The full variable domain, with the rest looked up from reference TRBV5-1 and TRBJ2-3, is KAGVTQTPRYLIKTRGQQVTLSCSPISGHRSVSWYQQTPGQGLQFLFEYFSETQRNKGNFPGRFSGRQFSNSRSEMNVSTLELGDSALYLCASSNRLPLDTQYFGPGTRLTVL.